Here is one T cell receptor (beta chain) with its context. Antigen: not known. The record originates from a study of beta chain features in type 1 diabetes. Study summary: The number of sorted cells examined across all samples was approximately 110,000,000.

General observations from the study: In all four CD4+ subsets, TCRB CDR3 length was significantly, moderately reduced in type 1 diabetes.

Sequencing targeted expressed TCRB transcripts, as all isolated RNA had been reverse transcribed. Data came from immunoSEQ multiplex PCR; TCRdb stores just in-frame clones and leaves some out. Among about 700,000 clones listed, roughly 12% were seen once. Germline CDR1 is GTSNPN and CDR2 is SVGIG (reference sequence). CDR3 size: 11 residues. Trimming removed 0 bases from V and 5 bases from J, with 5 bases in between. The sequence came from a young man with type 1 diabetes. The specimen was naive CD4+ T cells from blood. This chain joins TRBV30 and TRBJ2-7; D is uncertain. DNA for the CDR3: TGTGCCTGGAGTGTCGCGGACGAGCAGTACTTC. Protein product: CAWSVADEQYF.